This note documents a single T cell receptor beta chain sequence. The record originates from a study of blood T cell repertoires in COVID-19. Study information: There were acute and convalescent COVID-19 samples, and they came from the United States, Italy and Spain. T cells, B-cell-depleted T cells, or PBMCs provided the cDNA or gDNA that served as material.

CDR3 size: 15 residues. In germline, CDR1 is SGHTA, CDR2 FQGNSA. With 6 bases clipped from V and 1 base from J, the junction kept 4 bases outside the gene matches. The table came from immunoSEQ multiplex PCR; TCRdb's copy has only in-frame clones and leaves some out. The sample lists under 200,000 clones; 84% were seen once. Sequencing used peripheral blood. This sequence was found in a man in his late teens or twenties with active or convalescent COVID-19. This rearrangement joins TRBV7-2 to TRBJ1-5, with TRBD1 matching 9 bases. The CDR3 coding sequence is TGTGCCAGCAGTCTGGACAGGGGAAGCAATCAGCCCCAGCATTTT. This translates into CASSLDRGSNQPQHF.